This T cell receptor (beta chain) emerged from a study of T-cell reconstitution after alpha-beta-depleted transplantation in children. Study-wide results and caveats: Elevated TCRbeta diversity at day 60 was traced, in some patients, to surviving recipient T cells and thymic progenitors. After one year, T-cell counts and TCRbeta diversity mostly came from new T cells. At around two months after transplant, the alpha-beta T cells were reportedly derived from several hundred expanded clones that came from non-depleted graft cells.

During its preparation, the TCRbeta library received unique molecular identifiers. One entry per CDR3 protein, called by TCRdb with MiXCR from the PCR reads. The repertoire holds about 470,000 distinct CDR3 sequences, roughly 43% seen once, with around a quarter in the top ten. This clonotype was picked up a small number of times. Its antigen is as yet unknown. This receptor was identified in a girl aged 2-10 years with aplastic anemia, due to receive a stem cell transplant. The sample in question was PBMCs, obtained before TCRalphabeta/CD19-depleted stem cell transplant.

The CDR3 nucleotides are TGTGCCAGCAGTTTTTGGGGGACAAACACCGGGGAGCTGTTTTTT. Amino acid sequence: CASSFWGTNTGELFF. J is TRBJ2-2 and V is TRBV28; tentative D call: TRBD1 (6 bases). Germline V CDR1 and CDR2: MDHEN, SYDVKM. The ends were cut back, 3 bases at V and 2 bases at J, with 10 bases in the middle. The CDR3 is made up of 15 amino acids. Full variable domain (rest looked up from reference TRBV28 and TRBJ2-2): DVKVTQSSRYLVKRTGEKVFLECVQDMDHENMFWYRQDPGLGLRLIYFSYDVKMKEKGDIPEGYSVSREKKERFSLILESASTNQTSMYLCASSFWGTNTGELFFGEGSRLTVL.